This entry concerns a single TCR beta chain. Antigen specificity is unknown. This specimen comes from a study of a mutant IDH1 vaccine in newly diagnosed glioma. About the study: Vaccine dosing followed radiotherapy by 4-6 weeks, or accompanied temozolomide cycles. Patients' prior therapy spanned radiotherapy, temozolomide, or both; most underwent both. The V12 visit happened in week 35, and the V13 visit happened in week 47.

Noted time point: week 47, end of study. Every vaccination contained 300 ug of the mutant IDH1 20-mer peptide and was paired with topical imiquimod. Using immunoSEQ multiplex PCR, the repertoire was profiled, and TCRdb retains in-frame clones only, with some absent. Seen here are under 30,000 clones, around 82% observed once, and the top ten hold 2.8%. This CDR3 contains 15 residues. In germline, CDR1 is SGHRS, CDR2 YFSETQ. V trimming: 6 bases; J trimming: 0 bases; junction bases outside the gene matches: 6. This TCR derives from a man aged 40-55 years with glioma. The specimen comprised PBMCs, sampled from a glioma patient whose treatment included an IDH1 peptide vaccine. The chain has TRBV5-1 and TRBJ2-3; 8 bases match TRBD2. The chain's CDR3 is CASTFGGASTDTQYF. The CDR3 DNA reads as TGCGCCAGCACGTTCGGGGGGGCTAGCACAGATACGCAGTATTTT.